This paragraph covers one T cell receptor beta chain sequence. Its antigen target is currently unknown. Nothing much larger sits one base from this clone, and base qualities are not available. Each collaborating institution followed its own protocols to collect whole blood in K2EDTA tubes. For TCRbeta analysis, collaborators shipped samples in one of three forms: frozen whole blood, isolated PBMCs, or DNA extracted from either of those sample types. The immunoSEQ Assay, a bias-controlled multiplex PCR, was used to amplify TCRbeta CDR3 regions from genomic DNA. In the original analysis: Nucleated cell counts per sample were estimated from amplification of reference gene primers within the assay. To quantify the absolute abundance of each unique TCRbeta CDR3 rearrangement, sequence reads were collapsed and filtered. Productive Simpson clonality was computed per sample as the square root of Simpson's diversity index over productive rearrangements. TCRdb holds this immuneACCESS table with in-frame rearrangements only. Some clones are missing; in checked studies, unresolved V genes explain under half, and the rest has no known cause. That table is the source of V, J and clone size, and D and trimming were worked out from the DNA. The sample has more than 100,000 clones on record, 85% to 90% of them singletons. The top ten hold roughly 2.5% of the sample.

The sample is drawn from a study of blood T cell repertoires in COVID-19 (dated by TCRdb to the early 2020s). With respect to the entire study: The collaborator samples originated in the United States, Italy and Spain and spanned the acute and convalescent phases of COVID-19. The prospective study material was composed of cDNA or gDNA derived from T cells, B-cell-depleted T cells, or PBMCs. Subjects who had been exposed to COVID-19, were actively infected with it, or had recovered from it provided the deeply sampled blood TCRbeta repertoires that made up the dataset. The repertoires were released in a freely available public database meant as a resource for research on the immune response to SARS-CoV-2. The samples were drawn from two sources: the first 160 participants of the ongoing ImmuneRACE study, and 1,000 to 1,500 subjects contributed by 6 global collaborators. The sample metadata nearly always contained a de-identified subject ID, COVID-19 status, age in years and sex. Where available, HLA class I and class II types were obtained from metadata supplied by the sample provider rather than from assay-based typing.

Taken from the germline V gene, the CDR1 and CDR2 loops are KGHSH and LQKENI. V is shortened by 3 bases, J by 1 base, and the region joining them spans 9 bases. From the cysteine up to the phenylalanine, the CDR3 has a length of 14 residues. The read is trimmed to its CDR3 DNA, 42 bases read in frame from base 1. Results the study describes overall, beyond this receptor: The amount of clinical and demographic metadata varied by source and participant and was provided uncurated.

The chain is assembled from TRBV18 and TRBJ1-1; a tentative D match to TRBD1 spans 6 bases. Sample: peripheral blood. The source of this sequence is a man in his forties or fifties with active COVID-19. The sequenced DNA: TGTGCCAGCTCACCGACAGGAACGAACACTGAAGCTTTCTTT. Its amino acids are CASSPTGTNTEAFF.